This TCR beta chain derives from a study of beta chain features in type 1 diabetes (dated by TCRdb to 2017 to 2018). About the study as a whole: Mean age, gender distribution, total cell number and subset yield were not different between patients and healthy donors. Across all samples, around 100 million sorted cells were examined, and cell number per subset correlated strongly with RNA yield. In the study, recently diagnosed type 1 diabetes patients and matched healthy donors were compared on the TCRB repertoires of their sorted circulating CD4+ T cell subsets. Naive and central memory subsets were obtained from all 28 donors, but regulatory and stem cell-like memory subsets were isolated from only 8 patients and about 8 healthy donors.

From cysteine to phenylalanine, the CDR3 is 15 amino acids long. Only the CDR3 part of the read is kept: 45 bases, read in frame from the first base. V sheds 2 bases and J sheds 7 bases, leaving 17 bases between their ends. From a lookup of the germline V gene, CDR1 and CDR2 are LGHNA and YSLEER. This clone came up a few times. Its binding antigen is unknown. No base quality values were provided; no much bigger clone lies one nucleotide off. Each donor gave one peripheral blood draw, averaging roughly 120 mL, which was collected into heparinised tubes. Naive, central memory, regulatory and stem cell-like memory CD4+ T cells were sorted on a BD FACSAria II using a panel including CD45RO, CCR7, CD25, CD127, CD95 and CD27. Purity was above 95% for every sorted population. PBMCs were separated immediately by Lymphoprep density gradient centrifugation and were stained directly, without being cultured. So that batch effects would be minimized, each experiment stained and sorted samples in pairs, pairing one healthy donor with one patient.

The entire amount of isolated RNA was reverse transcribed using the High Capacity cDNA Reverse Transcription Kit, so the sequenced TCRB transcripts were expressed ones. Deep immunoSEQ sequencing was applied to naive, central memory and regulatory T cell samples, giving an average of about 3.7 million total reads per sample. After sorted cells were lysed in RLT buffer, RNA was extracted with DNase-treated RNeasy Micro or Mini kits, with the choice depending on cell number. Each cell subset was processed separately to prevent cross-contamination, with patient and healthy donor samples processed together. The immunoSEQ multiplex PCR was used to amplify TCRB sequences from cDNA, generating 87-bp fragments that spanned the CDR3 region. Sequencing of the amplicons was done on the Illumina HiSeq platform. As for how the authors treated the data: PCR bias was computationally corrected using synthetic template baselines, reads within Hamming distance 2 were collapsed, and singletons that could not be merged were discarded. Reads were aligned against IMGT so that V, D and J genes, CDR3 length and insertions or deletions at six rearrangement sites could be assigned. Clonotype counts were normalized to sorted cell number within each subset before computing true diversity and Gini coefficients with the tcR R package. The overlap coefficient, calculated on TCRB nucleotide sequences, was used to measure repertoire sharing. The clones in this table, taken by TCRdb from immuneACCESS, are in-frame only. Not every clone is retained; where verified, under half of the shortfall comes from an unresolved V gene, and the cause of the rest is unknown. V, J and clone size were drawn from that table, and D and trimming were deduced from the DNA. The sample contains around 160,000 clones, 8% to 9.5% of them found a single time. Clones ranked in the top ten supply around 0.5% of the sample.

The study at large found these results: Sequencing cDNA rather than genomic DNA could over-represent highly expressing activated cells, although activation and CD3 levels did not differ between groups. Fewer insertions and more nucleotide deletions at VDJ recombination sites were observed in patients with type 1 diabetes, implying thymic rearrangement abnormalities. PCR may preferentially amplify shorter templates, but because patient and control samples were amplified and corrected together, any resulting skew would affect both groups equally. The naive, central memory and regulatory TCRB repertoires appeared to resemble one another more closely among patients than among healthy donors. In all four CD4+ subsets, TCRB CDR3 length was moderately but significantly shorter in type 1 diabetes patients. Because the HLA sub-analyses included only small numbers of individuals, any influence of HLA type on TCRB rearrangement was left unresolved.

The chain is made from TRBV4-3 and TRBJ1-1; the D region possibly corresponds to TRBD1 (6 bases align). The sample taken for sequencing was central memory CD4+ T cells from blood. This TCR was sampled from a woman aged 18-35 years with type 1 diabetes. The CDR3 has the sequence CASSQNGRGALEAFF. The nucleotide sequence is TGCGCCAGCAGCCAAAACGGCAGGGGAGCCCTTGAAGCTTTCTTT.